Following are 32 T cell receptor beta chains from one sample sequenced in a study of shared clonotypes between healthy human individuals. This table comes from immunoSEQ multiplex PCR, and its TCRdb copy is limited to in-frame clones, with some not included. The profile shows about 1 million clones, around 82% of them singletons. Sequencing was performed on memory CD4+ T cells from PBMCs. Subset in this sample: CD45RA-negative fraction. The source of these receptors is a man between 18 and 35 years old in good health. Some clones in this sample may be carry-over from other donors' samples.

The genes are TRBV29-1 and TRBJ2-7, with D maybe TRBD1 (5 bases). This CDR3 contains 11 residues. Germline V gene sequence: CDR1 SQVTM, CDR2 ANQGSEA. V shed 3 bases and J shed 6 bases, with 9 bases lying between them. The CDR3 sequence: CSVDSGLEQYF. CDR3 DNA sequence: TGCAGCGTTGACTCAGGGCTCGAGCAGTACTTC.

The chain joins TRBV7-2 to TRBJ2-1; no firm D call. V was trimmed by 6 bases and J by 0 bases, leaving 15 bases between them. The germline V gene has CDR1 SGHTA and CDR2 FQGNSA. The CDR3 spans 16 residues. The CDR3 here is CASRPAERSSYNEQFF. CDR3 sequence (DNA): TGTGCCAGCAGACCTGCGGAACGGAGCTCCTACAATGAGCAGTTCTTC. Combining the CDR3 with reference TRBV7-2 and TRBJ2-1 gives the whole variable domain GAGVSQSPSNKVTEKGKDVELRCDPISGHTALYWYRQSLGQGLEFLIYFQGNSAPDKSGLPSDRFSAERTGGSVSTLTIQRTQQEDSAVYLCASRPAERSSYNEQFFGPGTRLTVL.

The chain couples TRBV7-2 to TRBJ2-5; the D is unclear. The germline gives CDR1 SGHTA, CDR2 FQGNSA. This CDR3 contains 13 residues. V was trimmed by 5 bases and J by 5 bases, leaving 12 bases between them. CDR3 residues: CASSTYLRETQYF. In DNA form, the CDR3 reads TGTGCCAGCAGCACCTACCTCAGGGAGACCCAGTACTTC.

The chain combines TRBV5-1 with TRBJ2-7; 10 bases match TRBD2. The CDR3 totals 15 residues. The germline V gene encodes CDR1 SGHRS and CDR2 YFSETQ. The junction had 6 bases not matched to a gene; V was cut back by 0 bases and J by 6 bases. CDR3 nucleotides: TGCGCCAGCAGCTTGGAGCTAGCGGGAGCTGGCGAGCAGTACTTC. Translation: CASSLELAGAGEQYF.

Written as DNA, the CDR3 is TGCGCCAGCAGCGTGGGGAGAGCTAATGAAAAACTGTTTTTT. Its translation: CASSVGRANEKLFF. The chain couples TRBV4-3 to TRBJ1-4; D call uncertain. Trimming removed 5 bases from V and 3 bases from J, with 10 bases in between. CDR3 size: 14 residues. Germline CDR1 LGHNA, CDR2 YSLEER.

This sequence joins TRBV19 and TRBJ1-1; TRBD1 matches at 7 bases. In germline, CDR1 is LNHDA, CDR2 SQIVND (reference sequence). With 9 bases clipped from V and 4 bases from J, the junction kept 8 bases outside the gene matches. The CDR3 runs to 13 residues. In DNA, the CDR3 is TGTGCCAGCACTCTGGACAGGACCACTGAAGCTTTCTTT. It is translated as CASTLDRTTEAFF.

Points on this clone: A far larger clone is one nucleotide away, so this likely arose from a read error. J is TRBJ2-5 and V is TRBV27; D gene ambiguous. Germline-derived CDR1 and CDR2 are MNHEY and SMNVEV (reference sequence). Trimming left V 8 bases short and J 5 bases short, with 15 bases between. This CDR3 comprises 13 residues. This CDR3 reads CASAAWSWETQYF. The CDR3 coding sequence is TGTGCCAGCGCCGCGTGGTCTTGGGAGACCCAGTACTTC.

This clone was recorded a few times. J is TRBJ1-3 and V is TRBV5-6; TRBD1 matches 7 bases. The germline gives CDR1 SGHDT, CDR2 YYEEEE. The V gene end was trimmed by 2 bases and the J gene end by 15 bases; junction bases not matched to a gene: 8. The CDR3 has 12 residues. The CDR3 nucleotides are TGTGCCAGCAGCTTTGGGGACAGTCCAGAATATTTT. Translation gives CASSFGDSPEYF.

This clone was recorded only once. This sample includes further DNA sequences coding for the same CDR3. This chain joins TRBV5-1 and TRBJ2-5; 8 positions match TRBD1. The CDR3 totals 14 residues. Germline V lookup: CDR1 SGHRS, CDR2 YFSETQ. The ends lost 4 bases at V and 5 bases at J; junction bases unmatched: 7. The CDR3, as DNA: TGCGCCAGCAGCCTTAGGACAGGGAGGGAGACCCAGTACTTC. This encodes CASSLRTGRETQYF.

The V gene is TRBV7-3, the J gene TRBJ2-1; D tentatively fits TRBD1 or TRBD2 (5 bases each). V was clipped by 6 bases and J by 10 bases, with 16 bases between them. CDR1 and CDR2 (germline): SGHTA, FQGTGA. The CDR3 consists of 13 residues. CDR3 in amino acids: CASSSGTPSEQFF. The CDR3 DNA reads TGTGCCAGCAGTTCAGGGACCCCCTCAGAGCAGTTCTTC.

Comment on this clone: Other DNA sequences within the sample encode an identical CDR3. This rearrangement joins TRBV11-2 to TRBJ2-5; 8 nucleotides align to TRBD2. This CDR3 has 17 residues. V shed 1 base, J shed 4 bases, and the junction held 11 bases outside the gene matches. Germline V CDR1 and CDR2: SGHAT, FQNNGV. This CDR3 is CASSLVGGLAGGETQYF. The CDR3 DNA follows: TGTGCCAGCAGCTTAGTTGGAGGGTTGGCGGGAGGAGAGACCCAGTACTTC.

The chain carries TRBV28 and TRBJ2-1; D ambiguous. In germline, CDR1 is MDHEN, CDR2 SYDVKM. The CDR3 runs 11 residues. V was pared by 10 bases and J by 7 bases, with 11 bases between. CDR3 nucleotide sequence: TGTGCCACCCGATCGGTTAATGAGCAGTTCTTC. Translating it yields CATRSVNEQFF.

The V and J genes are TRBV6-5 and TRBJ2-5; D gene unclear. In germline, CDR1 is MNHEY, CDR2 SVGAGI. The CDR3 length is 14 residues. The germline V and J ends were trimmed by 0 bases and 4 bases, with 9 bases remaining between them. CDR3 DNA sequence: TGTGCCAGCAGTTACTCTTACAGAACAGAGACCCAGTACTTC. Translation gives CASSYSYRTETQYF.

With respect to this clone: Other nucleotide sequences from this sample produce the same CDR3. The J gene is TRBJ1-1, the V gene TRBV7-8; D ambiguous. This CDR3 spans 14 amino acids. Trimming left V 1 base short and J 2 bases short, with 8 bases between. Germline V gene lookup returns CDR1 SGHVS and CDR2 FQNEAQ. This CDR3 reads CASSLVGGNTEAFF. The CDR3 nucleotides read TGTGCCAGCAGCTTAGTCGGCGGCAACACTGAAGCTTTCTTT.

This rearrangement joins TRBV5-1 to TRBJ2-3; no firm D call. The CDR3 is 13 residues long. Germline-derived CDR1 and CDR2 are SGHRS and YFSETQ. V was shortened by 0 bases and J by 8 bases, with 10 bases between the two germline ends. The CDR3: CASSLETLGTQYF. The DNA for the CDR3 is TGCGCCAGCAGCTTGGAGACTTTAGGTACGCAGTATTTT.

The chain joins TRBV7-3 to TRBJ2-7, with 8 bases lining up with TRBD1. V shed 2 bases, J shed 4 bases, and the junction held 4 bases outside the gene matches. The V gene's germline CDR1 is SGHTA and CDR2 FQGTGA. The CDR3 is 14 residues long. The CDR3 is CASSLRTGKYEQYF. The CDR3 DNA is TGTGCCAGCAGCTTACGGACAGGGAAATACGAGCAGTACTTC.

This chain joins TRBV5-4 and TRBJ2-1, with D perhaps being TRBD1 or TRBD2 (5 bases each). CDR1 SGHNT and CDR2 YYREEE come from the germline V gene (reference sequence). This CDR3 spans 13 amino acids. The germline V and J ends were trimmed by 7 bases and 6 bases, with 14 bases remaining between them. The CDR3 bases are TGTGCCAGCCTGGAGCAGGGAGCCAATGAGCAGTTCTTC. Amino acid sequence: CASLEQGANEQFF.

The chain combines TRBV10-1 with TRBJ2-7, with 7 bases that match TRBD2. CDR3 length: 14 amino acids. J was trimmed by 3 bases and V by 2 bases; bases with no gene match: 4. The V gene's germline CDR1 is WNHNN and CDR2 SYGVQD (reference sequence). CDR3 coding DNA: TGCGCCAGCAGTGAGATCCGGGGGGACTACGAGCAGTACTTC. As protein: CASSEIRGDYEQYF.

The chain links TRBV7-9 to TRBJ2-5; D possibly corresponds to TRBD2 (6 bases). V lost 5 bases, J lost 5 bases, and 6 bases lay in between. Looked up from germline, CDR1 is SEHNR and CDR2 is FQNEAQ (reference sequence). The CDR3 length is 11 residues. The CDR3 nucleotides are TGTGCCAGCAGCCGGGAGGAGACCCAGTACTTC. Translated: CASSREETQYF.

The chain uses TRBV6-6 and TRBJ1-2; TRBD1 agrees at 8 bases. V lost 7 bases to trimming and J lost 7 bases; unmatched junction nucleotides: 8. Germline V CDR1 and CDR2: MNHNY, SVGAGI (reference sequence). This CDR3 spans 13 amino acids. CDR3 sequence (DNA): TGTGCCAGCACTAACGACAGGGGAACTGGCTACACCTTC. It specifies CASTNDRGTGYTF.

The chain employs TRBV10-2 and TRBJ2-1; D ambiguous. This CDR3 region has 12 residues. Germline CDR1 and CDR2: WSHSY and SAAADI. V was clipped by 3 bases and J by 3 bases, with 3 bases between them. The CDR3 nucleotides read TGCGCCAGCAGTGACAGCTACAATGAGCAGTTCTTC. Amino acid sequence: CASSDSYNEQFF.

The chain links TRBV5-4 to TRBJ1-2; a weak D match, TRBD1 (6 bases). V was shortened by 4 bases and J by 2 bases, with 12 bases between the two germline ends. CDR3 length: 14 residues. The germline V gene has CDR1 SGHNT and CDR2 YYREEE (reference sequence). The CDR3: CASSLGQRNYGYTF. The DNA of the CDR3 is TGTGCCAGCAGCCTTGGACAGAGGAACTATGGCTACACCTTC.

V is TRBV5-1 and J is TRBJ2-7, with unresolved D. CDR1 SGHRS and CDR2 YFSETQ come from the germline V gene. V was pared by 4 bases and J by 3 bases, with 17 bases between. The CDR3 runs to 15 residues. This CDR3 is CASSANGRNHYEQYF. Here the CDR3 DNA reads TGCGCCAGCAGCGCAAACGGAAGAAATCACTACGAGCAGTACTTC. The entire variable domain, with the rest obtained from reference TRBV5-1 and TRBJ2-7, is as follows: KAGVTQTPRYLIKTRGQQVTLSCSPISGHRSVSWYQQTPGQGLQFLFEYFSETQRNKGNFPGRFSGRQFSNSRSEMNVSTLELGDSALYLCASSANGRNHYEQYFGPGTRLTVT.

This sequence joins TRBV5-8 and TRBJ2-7, with 10 nucleotides matching TRBD1. The CDR3 is made up of 15 amino acids. V shed 4 bases, J shed 3 bases, and the junction held 7 bases outside the gene matches. Looked up from germline, CDR1 is SGHTS and CDR2 is YDEGEE. CDR3 DNA sequence: TGTGCCAGCAGCGTGGGACAGGGGTTAGTCTACGAGCAGTACTTC. Its protein product is CASSVGQGLVYEQYF.

This rearrangement joins TRBV6-5 to TRBJ2-2; D might be TRBD1 (8 bases). Per germline, CDR1 MNHEY and CDR2 SVGAGI. CDR3 length: 14 residues. Deletions cut 6 bases from V and 6 bases from J, with 14 bases between. The CDR3 loop reads CASSWTGRAGELFF. CDR3 DNA: TGTGCCAGCAGCTGGACAGGGAGGGCCGGGGAGCTGTTTTTT.

A single count supports this clone. The chain carries TRBV27 and TRBJ2-1; 7 bases are shared with TRBD2. The germline CDR1 and CDR2 sequences are MNHEY and SMNVEV (reference sequence). CDR3 length: 15 amino acids. The trim removed 1 base at V and 4 bases at J, leaving 4 bases unmatched. The CDR3 loop is CASSLYLADYNEQFF. The CDR3 nucleotides read TGTGCCAGCAGTTTATACCTAGCGGATTACAATGAGCAGTTCTTC.

The rearrangement uses TRBV4-3 and TRBJ2-7; TRBD1 aligns across 8 bases. J lost 4 bases, V lost 3 bases, and 5 bases had no gene match. Germline V lookup: CDR1 LGHNA, CDR2 YSLEER. The CDR3 is 14 amino acids. The CDR3 loop is CASSHQRQGYEQYF. CDR3 sequence (DNA): TGCGCCAGCAGCCACCAAAGACAGGGGTACGAGCAGTACTTC.

About this clone: The same CDR3 arises from other DNA sequences in this sample as well. The chain recombines TRBV28 with TRBJ2-7; 9 bases line up with TRBD1. V was clipped by 4 bases and J by 7 bases; unmatched bases: 11. Germline V gene data show CDR1 as MDHEN and CDR2 as SYDVKM. The CDR3 has 15 amino acids. The CDR3 loop is CASSSPGQGAREQYF. CDR3 bases: TGTGCCAGCAGTTCACCGGGACAGGGTGCGAGGGAGCAGTACTTC.

The rearrangement uses TRBV19 and TRBJ2-1; 11 nucleotides line up with TRBD2. The V gene end was trimmed by 5 bases and the J gene end by 5 bases; junction bases not matched to a gene: 11. The CDR3 sequence is 17 residues long. Germline lookup yields CDR1 LNHDA and CDR2 SQIVND (reference sequence). This chain's CDR3 is CASSARLAGQGNNEQFF. The CDR3 DNA reads TGTGCCAGTAGTGCCCGACTAGCGGGACAAGGGAACAATGAGCAGTTCTTC. The entire variable domain, with the rest obtained from reference TRBV19 and TRBJ2-1, is as follows: DGGITQSPKYLFRKEGQNVTLSCEQNLNHDAMYWYRQDPGQGLRLIYYSQIVNDFQKGDIAEGYSVSREKKESFPLTVTSAQKNPTAFYLCASSARLAGQGNNEQFFGPGTRLTVL.

The chain carries TRBV5-5 and TRBJ2-3; no firm D call. Trimming left V 6 bases short and J 2 bases short, with 13 bases between. Germline V gives CDR1 SGHKS, CDR2 YYEKEE (reference sequence). CDR3 length: 14 amino acids. CDR3 bases: TGTGCCAGCACTGCGGACGGCAACACAGATACGCAGTATTTT. Amino acid sequence: CASTADGNTDTQYF. The full variable domain, in which reference TRBV5-5 and TRBJ2-3 provide the parts outside the CDR3, is DAGVTQSPTHLIKTRGQQVTLRCSPISGHKSVSWYQQVLGQGPQFIFQYYEKEERGRGNFPDRFSARQFPNYSSELNVNALLLGDSALYLCASTADGNTDTQYFGPGTRLTVL.

About this clone itself: This CDR3 is also generated by other DNA sequences in the sample. The chain employs TRBV28 and TRBJ2-1; D might be TRBD1 (6 bases). V was cut by 2 bases and J by 9 bases, with 8 bases left in between. CDR3 length: 12 amino acids. Per germline, CDR1 MDHEN and CDR2 SYDVKM. Here the CDR3 reads CASSLVTGEQFF. CDR3 sequence (DNA): TGTGCCAGCAGTTTAGTGACAGGTGAGCAGTTCTTC.

This clone was picked up one time. The chain uses TRBV28 and TRBJ2-7; possible D gene TRBD1, 6 bases. CDR1 is MDHEN, CDR2 SYDVKM, per germline. This CDR3 is built from 15 residues. Trimming stripped 6 bases from V and 3 bases from J, with 18 bases between. CDR3 DNA sequence: TGTGCCAGCAGCCTGGGGACACTGTCACTCTACGAGCAGTACTTC. Amino acid sequence: CASSLGTLSLYEQYF.